This T cell receptor (beta chain) is from a study of response to subunit inactivated influenza vaccine. TCRdb re-called the RT-PCR reads through MiXCR, storing one row per CDR3 protein. The repertoire holds about 650,000 distinct CDR3 sequences, around 13% seen once, with 6% to 9.5% in the top ten. This CDR3 is built from 14 residues. CDR1 and CDR2 (germline): SGHTA, FQGNSA. Deletions cut 7 bases from V and 4 bases from J, with 13 bases between. The clonotype originates from a man aged 50-59 years who received an inactivated influenza vaccine. The chain links TRBV7-2 to TRBJ2-2, with D perhaps matching TRBD1 or TRBD2 (5 bases each). The source material was PBMCs from blood, sampled roughly 15 days before vaccination. The CDR3 reads CASNRRAVTGELFF. DNA for the CDR3: TGTGCCAGCAACAGGCGGGCGGTCACCGGGGAGCTGTTTTTT.